These 21 T cell receptor beta chains were sequenced from one sample in a study of cytomegalovirus exposure and HLA in healthy donors. The PCR used 60 Vbeta and 13 Jbeta primers. The table came from immunoSEQ multiplex PCR; TCRdb's copy has only in-frame clones and leaves some out. The data hold approximately 150,000 clones, with approximately 79% observed a single time. Sequencing used PBMCs. These receptors came from a man aged 50 or older in good health and CMV-seropositive.

This clone was observed a few times. The J gene is TRBJ2-5, the V gene TRBV5-4; 10 nucleotides line up with TRBD1. The germline V gene encodes CDR1 SGHNT and CDR2 YYREEE (reference sequence). The CDR3 has 15 residues. After removal of 0 bases from V and 5 bases from J, the junction contained 4 bases not matched to a gene. The CDR3 DNA reads TGTGCCAGCAGCTTGGTGACAGGGGGCGAGGAGACCCAGTACTTC. Translated: CASSLVTGGEETQYF.

This chain's CDR3 is CASSMEETVQINTEAFF. For the CDR3, the DNA is TGTGCCAGTAGTATGGAAGAGACAGTACAGATAAACACTGAAGCTTTCTTT. The genes are TRBV19 and TRBJ1-1, with D perhaps matching TRBD1 (5 bases). Trimming took off 3 bases at V and 2 bases at J, with 19 bases between the two ends. Germline assignment: CDR1 LNHDA and CDR2 SQIVND (reference sequence). The CDR3 has 17 amino acids.

This chain joins TRBV11-1 and TRBJ2-1; TRBD1 aligns across 9 bases. V was clipped by 1 base and J by 7 bases; unmatched bases: 5. The CDR3 contains 15 residues. CDR1 is SGHAT and CDR2 is FQDESV in the germline V gene (reference sequence). The CDR3: CASSLGDRVRNEQFF. CDR3 nucleotide sequence: TGTGCCAGCAGCTTAGGGGACAGGGTTCGTAATGAGCAGTTCTTC.

Regarding this clone: Other DNA sequences in this specimen translate into the identical CDR3. V usage is TRBV5-1 and J usage is TRBJ2-1; TRBD2 aligns across 8 bases. Losses at the gene ends were 0 bases for V and 7 bases for J; bases not matched to a gene: 6. Germline CDR1 and CDR2: SGHRS and YFSETQ. This CDR3 has 15 residues. The CDR3 reads CASSLVYSGTNEQFF. The CDR3 DNA is TGCGCCAGCAGCTTGGTGTATAGCGGGACTAATGAGCAGTTCTTC.

J is TRBJ1-6 and V is TRBV28; D unresolved. The germline V and J ends were trimmed by 6 bases and 0 bases, with 18 bases remaining between them. Germline loops: CDR1 MDHEN, CDR2 SYDVKM. The CDR3 is made up of 18 amino acids. The CDR3 nucleotides read TGTGCCAGCAGCCTCCCCGCACAGAAGAGCTCCTATAATTCACCCCTCCACTTT. Protein: CASSLPAQKSSYNSPLHF.

This clone was picked up a small number of times. This chain connects TRBV5-1 to TRBJ2-7; 10 bases match TRBD1. The junction had 12 bases not matched to a gene; V was cut back by 4 bases and J by 11 bases. The CDR3 runs to 14 residues. Germline V gives CDR1 SGHRS, CDR2 YFSETQ. The CDR3 sequence: CASSGARQGAWKYF. The CDR3 DNA reads as TGCGCCAGCAGCGGAGCGAGACAGGGGGCCTGGAAGTACTTC.

The rearrangement links TRBV10-3 to TRBJ2-2, with a weak D call TRBD1 (6 bases). CDR1 and CDR2 (germline): ENHRY, SYGVKD. The CDR3 is made up of 14 amino acids. Trimming pared 4 bases from V and 6 bases from J, leaving 12 bases between. The CDR3 bases are TGTGCCATCAGTGGATATAAGGGGGCCGGGGAGCTGTTTTTT. It translates to CAISGYKGAGELFF.

This chain uses TRBV21-1 with TRBJ2-3; the table's D call of TRBD1 was not tested on the DNA. TRBV21-1 is reported as a pseudogene. This CDR3 is 14 amino acids long. The CDR3, as DNA: TGTGCCAGCAACCCGACAGGGAGCACAGATACGCAGTATTTT. This gives the protein CASNPTGSTDTQYF.

The V and J genes are TRBV5-1 and TRBJ2-7; 9 positions agree with TRBD1. This CDR3 contains 16 residues. CDR1 SGHRS and CDR2 YFSETQ come from the germline V gene. Losses at the gene ends were 3 bases for V and 3 bases for J; bases not matched to a gene: 10. The CDR3 DNA reads TGCGCCAGCAGCTCTGACACTACGGGACAGGGCTACGAGCAGTACTTC. It codes for CASSSDTTGQGYEQYF.

The V call is TRBV19, the J call TRBJ1-5; 11 nucleotides match TRBD1. The V segment lost 6 bases and the J segment 5 bases; nucleotides outside the gene matches: 6. Looked up from germline, CDR1 is LNHDA and CDR2 is SQIVND (reference sequence). The CDR3 has 15 amino acids. This CDR3 reads CASSPPGQGDQPQHF. CDR3 DNA: TGTGCCAGTAGCCCACCGGGACAGGGGGATCAGCCCCAGCATTTT. Full variable domain (outside the CDR3, taken from reference TRBV19 and TRBJ1-5): DGGITQSPKYLFRKEGQNVTLSCEQNLNHDAMYWYRQDPGQGLRLIYYSQIVNDFQKGDIAEGYSVSREKKESFPLTVTSAQKNPTAFYLCASSPPGQGDQPQHFGDGTRLSIL.

The gene calls are TRBV19 and TRBJ1-5, with 8 bases aligning to TRBD1. The V segment lost 3 bases and the J segment 5 bases; nucleotides outside the gene matches: 6. CDR3 length: 15 amino acids. CDR1 and CDR2 from the germline V gene are LNHDA and SQIVND (reference sequence). The CDR3 here is CASSMTGVPYQPQHF. CDR3 bases: TGTGCCAGTAGTATGACAGGGGTCCCGTATCAGCCCCAGCATTTT.

This clone turned up a few times. V is TRBV28 and J is TRBJ1-1; TRBD1 agrees at 9 bases. Germline loops: CDR1 MDHEN, CDR2 SYDVKM. V was clipped by 8 bases and J by 4 bases; unmatched bases: 20. This CDR3 contains 18 residues. The DNA for the CDR3 is TGTGCCAGCTCCAGACCATTCCGGGACAGGGTATTGGTCACTGAAGCTTTCTTT. Translated: CASSRPFRDRVLVTEAFF.

The gene calls are TRBV15 and TRBJ2-5; 9 bases agree with TRBD2. V lost 3 bases, J lost 5 bases, and 16 bases stayed unmatched. This CDR3 spans 18 amino acids. Germline V gene sequence: CDR1 LNHNV, CDR2 YYDKDF (reference sequence). CDR3 sequence (DNA): TGTGCCACCAGCAGCACAGACTGGCGGGAGGGCCCTGTGGAGACCCAGTACTTC. This translates into CATSSTDWREGPVETQYF.

This clone has more than one count but fewer than ten. The chain has TRBV9 and TRBJ2-5; 7 positions agree with TRBD1. Per the germline V gene, CDR1 is SGDLS and CDR2 is YYNGEE. The CDR3 runs 15 residues. V trimming: 4 bases; J trimming: 3 bases; junction bases outside the gene matches: 9. Here the CDR3 reads CASSSAGTAEETQYF. The CDR3 DNA reads TGTGCCAGCAGCTCCGCCGGGACAGCAGAAGAGACCCAGTACTTC.

Only a few counts were recorded for this clone. The chain uses TRBV7-2 and TRBJ2-7; weak D call: TRBD2 (6 bases). Trimming removed 0 bases at V and 0 bases at J, with 9 bases between. CDR3 length: 15 residues. Germline V gene sequence: CDR1 SGHTA, CDR2 FQGNSA. This CDR3 reads CASSLAAGPSYEQYF. The DNA for the CDR3 is TGTGCCAGCAGCTTAGCGGCGGGACCCTCCTACGAGCAGTACTTC.

The chain is built from TRBV7-9 and TRBJ2-1, with a possible D match to TRBD2 (5 bases). Germline loops: CDR1 SEHNR, CDR2 FQNEAQ (reference sequence). This CDR3 has 14 amino acids. The germline V and J ends were trimmed by 4 bases and 7 bases, with 14 bases remaining between them. The CDR3 spells CASSSLGLVNEQFF. The CDR3 nucleotides read TGTGCCAGCAGCTCACTAGGGCTTGTTAATGAGCAGTTCTTC.

A word on this clone: At the DNA level, this CDR3 is encoded by other sequences in the same sample as well. V usage is TRBV5-4 and J usage is TRBJ1-1; tentative D call: TRBD1 (6 bases). V was clipped by 3 bases and J by 1 base, with 13 bases between them. Germline V gene data show CDR1 as SGHNT and CDR2 as YYREEE (reference sequence). The CDR3 is 15 amino acids. The DNA of the CDR3 is TGTGCCAGCAGCTGGGCGGACAGATCGAACACTGAAGCTTTCTTT. The encoded protein is CASSWADRSNTEAFF.

The V and J genes are TRBV28 and TRBJ1-4; D unresolved. This CDR3 has 14 amino acids. V was trimmed by 10 bases and J by 3 bases, leaving 15 bases between them. Germline values: CDR1 MDHEN, CDR2 SYDVKM. CDR3 sequence: CATDAVGANEKLFF. The CDR3 DNA reads as TGTGCCACCGATGCCGTCGGGGCTAATGAAAAACTGTTTTTT.

The V and J genes are TRBV28 and TRBJ2-1; possible D gene TRBD2, 6 bases. This CDR3 is built from 15 residues. Germline V CDR1 and CDR2: MDHEN, SYDVKM. The V end was cut by 3 bases, the J end by 6 bases, with 15 bases between. The CDR3 DNA sequence: TGTGCCAGCAGTTTTGCGGGTGAGCGGGCCAATGAGCAGTTCTTC. It encodes CASSFAGERANEQFF. Using reference TRBV28 and TRBJ2-1 for the parts outside the CDR3, the full variable domain is DVKVTQSSRYLVKRTGEKVFLECVQDMDHENMFWYRQDPGLGLRLIYFSYDVKMKEKGDIPEGYSVSREKKERFSLILESASTNQTSMYLCASSFAGERANEQFFGPGTRLTVL.

For the CDR3, the DNA is TGTGCCAGCAGTATAGCGGCTGGGGCCACAGATACGCAGTATTTT. It encodes CASSIAAGATDTQYF. The genes are TRBV6-5 and TRBJ2-3; possible D gene TRBD2, 6 bases. Trimming took 5 bases from V and 2 from J, leaving 14 bases between them. Germline loops: CDR1 MNHEY, CDR2 SVGAGI. The CDR3 totals 15 residues.

The rearrangement uses TRBV5-1 and TRBJ2-5; 9 bases map to TRBD1. CDR3 length: 16 residues. V lost 4 bases, J lost 11 bases, and 18 bases stayed unmatched. Looked up from germline, CDR1 is SGHRS and CDR2 is YFSETQ. The chain's CDR3 is CASSLGDWTGDSLQYF. CDR3 nucleotide sequence: TGCGCCAGCAGCCTCGGTGATTGGACAGGGGATTCCCTGCAGTACTTC.